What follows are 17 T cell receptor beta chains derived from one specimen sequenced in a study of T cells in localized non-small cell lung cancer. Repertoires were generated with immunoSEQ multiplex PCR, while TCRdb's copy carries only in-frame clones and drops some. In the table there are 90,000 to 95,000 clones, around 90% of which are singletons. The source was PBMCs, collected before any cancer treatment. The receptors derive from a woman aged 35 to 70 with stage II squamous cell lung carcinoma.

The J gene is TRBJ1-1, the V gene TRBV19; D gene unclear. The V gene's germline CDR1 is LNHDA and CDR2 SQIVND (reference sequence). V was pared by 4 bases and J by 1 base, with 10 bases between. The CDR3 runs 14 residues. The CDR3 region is CASSKGPGNTEAFF. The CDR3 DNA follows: TGTGCCAGTAGTAAAGGGCCAGGGAACACTGAAGCTTTCTTT.

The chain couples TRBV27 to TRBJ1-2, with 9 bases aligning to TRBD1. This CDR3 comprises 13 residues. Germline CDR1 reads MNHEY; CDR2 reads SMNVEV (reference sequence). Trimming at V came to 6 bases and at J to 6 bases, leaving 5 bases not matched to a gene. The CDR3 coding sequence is TGTGCCAGCAGCAGGGGACAGGGACATGGCTACACCTTC. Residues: CASSRGQGHGYTF.

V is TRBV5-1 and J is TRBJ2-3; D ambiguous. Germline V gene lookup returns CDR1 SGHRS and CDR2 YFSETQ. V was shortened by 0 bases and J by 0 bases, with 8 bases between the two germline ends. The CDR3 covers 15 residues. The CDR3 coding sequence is TGCGCCAGCAGCTTGGCCCCTACTAGCACAGATACGCAGTATTTT. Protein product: CASSLAPTSTDTQYF.

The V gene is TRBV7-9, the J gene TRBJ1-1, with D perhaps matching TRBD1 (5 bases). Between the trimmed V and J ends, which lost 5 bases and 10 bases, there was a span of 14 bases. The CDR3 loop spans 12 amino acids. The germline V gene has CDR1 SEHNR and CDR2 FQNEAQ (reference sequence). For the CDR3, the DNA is TGTGCCAGCAGCCCGGGGCGGCAGGGAGCTTTCTTT. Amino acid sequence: CASSPGRQGAFF.

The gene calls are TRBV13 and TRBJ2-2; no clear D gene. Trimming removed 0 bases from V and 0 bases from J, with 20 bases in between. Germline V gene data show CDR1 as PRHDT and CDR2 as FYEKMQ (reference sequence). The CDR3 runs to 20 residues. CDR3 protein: CASSLGQRIAEGANTGELFF. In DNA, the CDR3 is TGTGCCAGCAGCTTAGGCCAGAGGATTGCCGAAGGAGCGAACACCGGGGAGCTGTTTTTT.

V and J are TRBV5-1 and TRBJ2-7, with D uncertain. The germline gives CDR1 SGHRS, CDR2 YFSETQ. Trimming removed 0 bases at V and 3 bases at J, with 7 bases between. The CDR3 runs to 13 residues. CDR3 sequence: CASSLAPNYEQYF. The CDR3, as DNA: TGCGCCAGCAGCTTGGCTCCGAACTACGAGCAGTACTTC.

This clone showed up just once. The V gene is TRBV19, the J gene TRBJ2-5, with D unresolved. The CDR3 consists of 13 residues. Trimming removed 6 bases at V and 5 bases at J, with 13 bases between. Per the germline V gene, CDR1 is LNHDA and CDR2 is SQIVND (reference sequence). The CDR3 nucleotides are TGTGCCAGTAGGCCAAGGGTCGGGGAGACCCAGTACTTC. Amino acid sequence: CASRPRVGETQYF.

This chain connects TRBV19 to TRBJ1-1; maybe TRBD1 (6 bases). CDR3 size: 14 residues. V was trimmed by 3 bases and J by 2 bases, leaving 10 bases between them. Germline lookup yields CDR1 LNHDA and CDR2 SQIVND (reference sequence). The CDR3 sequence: CASSIGGTNTEAFF. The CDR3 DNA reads TGTGCCAGTAGTATTGGGGGGACAAACACTGAAGCTTTCTTT.

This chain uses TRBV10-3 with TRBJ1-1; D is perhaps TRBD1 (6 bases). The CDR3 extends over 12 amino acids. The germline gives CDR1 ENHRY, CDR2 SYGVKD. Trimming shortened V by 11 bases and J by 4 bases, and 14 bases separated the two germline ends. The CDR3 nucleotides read TGTGCCGTGGGGGCGCCAAGCACTGAAGCTTTCTTT. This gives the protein CAVGAPSTEAFF.

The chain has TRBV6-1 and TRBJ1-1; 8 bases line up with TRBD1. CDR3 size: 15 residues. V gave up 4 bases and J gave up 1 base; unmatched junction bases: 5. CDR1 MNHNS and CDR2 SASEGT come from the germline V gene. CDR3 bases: TGTGCCAGCAGTGCCTTAACAGGGGGGAACACTGAAGCTTTCTTT. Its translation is CASSALTGGNTEAFF.

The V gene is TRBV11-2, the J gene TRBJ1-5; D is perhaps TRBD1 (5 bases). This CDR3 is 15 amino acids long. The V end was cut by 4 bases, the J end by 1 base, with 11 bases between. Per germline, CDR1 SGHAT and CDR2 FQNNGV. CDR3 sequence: CASSWGILSNQPQHF. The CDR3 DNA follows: TGTGCCAGCAGCTGGGGCATACTGAGCAATCAGCCCCAGCATTTT.

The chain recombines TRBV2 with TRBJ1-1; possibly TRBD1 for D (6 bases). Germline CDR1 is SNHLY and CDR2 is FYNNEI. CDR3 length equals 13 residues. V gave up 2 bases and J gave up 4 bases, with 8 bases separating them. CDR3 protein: CASSERGATEAFF. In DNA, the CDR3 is TGTGCCAGCAGTGAACGGGGGGCCACTGAAGCTTTCTTT.

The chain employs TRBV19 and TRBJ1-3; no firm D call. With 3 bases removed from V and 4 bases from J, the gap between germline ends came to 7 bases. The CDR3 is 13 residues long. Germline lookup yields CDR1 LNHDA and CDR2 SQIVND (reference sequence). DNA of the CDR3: TGTGCCAGTAGTATGCAGCTAGGAAACACCATATATTTT. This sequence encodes CASSMQLGNTIYF.

CDR3 amino acids: CASSSYTGKGEGYTF. CDR3 coding DNA: TGTGCCAGCAGTTCATACACCGGAAAGGGTGAGGGCTACACCTTC. The J gene is TRBJ1-2, the V gene TRBV27; unclear D gene. This CDR3 region has 15 residues. Germline assignment: CDR1 MNHEY and CDR2 SMNVEV (reference sequence). The germline V and J ends were trimmed by 4 bases and 8 bases, with 20 bases remaining between them.

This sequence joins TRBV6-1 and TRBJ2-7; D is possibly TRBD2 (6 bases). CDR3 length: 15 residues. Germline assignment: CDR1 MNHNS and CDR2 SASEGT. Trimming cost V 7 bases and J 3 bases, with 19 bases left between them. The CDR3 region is CASIQPRLTSYEQYF. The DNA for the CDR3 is TGTGCCAGCATCCAGCCACGCCTGACTAGCTACGAGCAGTACTTC.

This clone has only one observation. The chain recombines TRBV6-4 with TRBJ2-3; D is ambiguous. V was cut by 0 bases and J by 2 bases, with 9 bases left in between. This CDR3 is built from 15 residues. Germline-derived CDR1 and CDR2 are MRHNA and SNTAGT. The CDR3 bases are TGTGCCAGCAGTGACTCGGGCTTTTCCACAGATACGCAGTATTTT. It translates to CASSDSGFSTDTQYF.

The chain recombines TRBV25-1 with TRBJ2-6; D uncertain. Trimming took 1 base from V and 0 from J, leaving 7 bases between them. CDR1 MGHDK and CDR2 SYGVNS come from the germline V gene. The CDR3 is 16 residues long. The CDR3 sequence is CASSEWRSSGANVLTF. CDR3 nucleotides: TGTGCCAGCAGTGAATGGCGATCCTCTGGGGCCAACGTCCTGACTTTC.